One and the same sample provided the 10 T cell receptor beta chains below, sequenced in a study of cytomegalovirus exposure and HLA in healthy donors. PCR was performed using 60 Vbeta and 13 Jbeta primers. Here immunoSEQ multiplex PCR was the method, and the copy in TCRdb shows in-frame clones only, minus some. The sample lists about 120,000 clones, 60% to 85% occurring once. Sample: PBMCs. These receptors all come from a middle-aged man in good health and CMV-seropositive.

This clone came up a few times. The V call is TRBV5-6, the J call TRBJ2-6; 8 bases fit TRBD1. Per germline, CDR1 SGHDT and CDR2 YYEEEE. J lost 2 bases, V lost 4 bases, and 14 bases had no gene match. CDR3 length: 19 residues. The CDR3 region has the DNA TGTGCCAGCAGCCGAGTACCAGGGGGCGCCGGAGCTGGGGCCAACGTCCTGACTTTC. Its translation: CASSRVPGGAGAGANVLTF.

The chain links TRBV2 to TRBJ1-1; no reliable D call. The CDR3 is 14 amino acids. Germline loops: CDR1 SNHLY, CDR2 FYNNEI. V was trimmed by 4 bases and J by 5 bases, leaving 14 bases between them. The CDR3: CASSGSNLRTEAFF. The CDR3 DNA sequence: TGTGCCAGCAGTGGGAGCAACTTGCGGACTGAAGCTTTCTTT.

The chain combines TRBV10-1 with TRBJ2-7, with 7 positions matching TRBD1. The J segment lost 9 bases and the V segment lost 3 bases, leaving 5 bases of the junction unmatched. Germline CDR1 is WNHNN and CDR2 is SYGVQD (reference sequence). CDR3 length: 12 amino acids. CDR3 DNA: TGCGCCAGCAGTGACACTACAGGGGCGCAGTACTTC. This encodes CASSDTTGAQYF.

The chain joins TRBV4-3 to TRBJ2-1; 7 positions match TRBD2. This CDR3 is 15 amino acids long. The germline V gene has CDR1 LGHNA and CDR2 YSLEER. Trimming took 0 bases from V and 4 from J; bases not matched to a gene: 3. CDR3 sequence: CASSQEGGSYNEQFF. The CDR3 nucleotides read TGCGCCAGCAGCCAAGAGGGAGGGTCGTACAATGAGCAGTTCTTC.

This chain joins TRBV28 and TRBJ1-6, with a tentative D call TRBD1 (6 bases). Germline loops: CDR1 MDHEN, CDR2 SYDVKM. Trimming took off 5 bases at V and 10 bases at J, with 18 bases between the two ends. The CDR3 has 15 amino acids. CDR3 loop: CASSLGQGGGSPLHF. The DNA of the CDR3 is TGTGCCAGCAGTCTGGGTCAGGGAGGGGGGTCACCCCTCCACTTT.

This clone was found a few times. The genes are TRBV6-5 and TRBJ1-4, with D maybe TRBD1 (5 bases). The V end was cut by 2 bases, the J end by 6 bases, with 7 bases between. In germline, CDR1 is MNHEY, CDR2 SVGAGI. The CDR3 extends over 13 amino acids. Written as DNA, the CDR3 is TGTGCCAGCAGTTACAGGGGTGATGAAAAACTGTTTTTT. This sequence encodes CASSYRGDEKLFF.

V and J are TRBV7-9 and TRBJ1-1; 10 bases are shared with TRBD1. Germline CDR1 SEHNR, CDR2 FQNEAQ (reference sequence). With 2 bases clipped from V and 6 bases from J, the junction kept 3 bases outside the gene matches. This CDR3 is 14 amino acids long. The CDR3 region is CASSLYGTGAEAFF. The CDR3, as DNA: TGTGCCAGCAGCTTATATGGGACAGGGGCTGAAGCTTTCTTT. Variable domain in full (rest from reference TRBV7-9 and TRBJ1-1): DTGVSQNPRHKITKRGQNVTFRCDPISEHNRLYWYRQTLGQGPEFLTYFQNEAQLEKSRLLSDRFSAERPKGSFSTLEIQRTEQGDSAMYLCASSLYGTGAEAFFGQGTRLTVV.

V is TRBV15 and J is TRBJ2-4; perhaps TRBD2 as D (6 bases). Germline V CDR1 and CDR2: LNHNV, YYDKDF (reference sequence). The ends were cut back, 0 bases at V and 0 bases at J, with 15 bases in the middle. The CDR3 has 18 amino acids. CDR3: CATSRDQQGLLAKNIQYF. CDR3 coding DNA: TGTGCCACCAGCAGAGATCAGCAGGGACTGCTAGCCAAAAACATTCAGTACTTC. Together with reference TRBV15 and TRBJ2-4, the CDR3 gives the full variable domain: DAMVIQNPRYQVTQFGKPVTLSCSQTLNHNVMYWYQQKSSQAPKLLFHYYDKDFNNEADTPDNFQSRRPNTSFCFLDIRSPGLGDTAMYLCATSRDQQGLLAKNIQYFGAGTRLSVL.

The rearrangement uses TRBV11-2 and TRBJ2-2; possible D gene TRBD1, 6 bases. The germline V gene has CDR1 SGHAT and CDR2 FQNNGV. V dropped 5 bases and J dropped 1 base, with 14 bases sitting between them. This CDR3 is 16 amino acids long. The CDR3 is CASSPQGRLNTGELFF. As DNA, the CDR3 is TGTGCCAGCAGCCCTCAGGGGCGATTGAACACCGGGGAGCTGTTTTTT.

The rearrangement uses TRBV7-9 and TRBJ2-5; 9 nucleotides agree with TRBD1. Germline V CDR1 and CDR2: SEHNR, FQNEAQ (reference sequence). The J segment lost 4 bases and the V segment lost 3 bases, leaving 3 bases of the junction unmatched. The CDR3 loop spans 14 amino acids. Written as DNA, the CDR3 is TGTGCCAGCAGCTTGGACAGGGGACGAGAGACCCAGTACTTC. Translating it yields CASSLDRGRETQYF.